The T cell receptor beta chain under discussion was sequenced for a study of T cell responses to AZD1222 COVID-19 vaccine. Study conclusions and caveats: Researchers took repertoire samples only after the peak T cell response had come.

From germline, CDR1 is MNHEY and CDR2 SVGEGT. The CDR3 totals 15 residues. The V segment lost 2 bases and the J segment 6 bases; nucleotides outside the gene matches: 6. This table comes from immunoSEQ multiplex PCR, and its TCRdb copy is limited to in-frame clones, with some not included. The sample carries fewer than 110,000 clones, approximately 90% recorded once. In regard to this clone: Its antigen is undetermined.

The TCR was taken from an adult who received the AZD1222 COVID-19 vaccine. The J gene is TRBJ1-5, the V gene TRBV6-2 or TRBV6-3, with 8 bases aligning to TRBD1. The sample was peripheral blood, taken 28 days after the second AZD1222 dose. DNA of the CDR3: TGTGCCAGCAGTTACCAGGGGGCAGGTGCTCAGCCCCAGCATTTT. Translation: CASSYQGAGAQPQHF.